The T cell receptor beta chain under discussion was sequenced for a study of vaccination and CD4 T cells after COVID-19. Whole-study context: Stimulation of the cells used overlapping spike peptide pools from SARS-CoV-2 and from the common cold coronaviruses HCoV-NL63, HCoV-OC43 and HCoV-229E.

Study conclusions and caveats: Vaccine-specific clones in convalescent patients were spike mono-reactive in 304 of 307 cases.

The sample holds a few counts of this clonotype. Its antigen is unknown. The Oncomine TCR Beta short-read assay was applied to DNA of cultured CD4+ T cells. TCRdb re-derived calls from the PCR reads in MiXCR, one entry per CDR3 protein. The table includes more than 3,000 distinct CDR3 sequences, 35% to 50% detected once. V gave up 5 bases and J gave up 4 bases; unmatched junction bases: 5. The CDR3 runs 15 residues. Germline lookup yields CDR1 SGHTA and CDR2 FQGNSA. Treatment denoted: roughly 11-day PBMC culture with coronavirus spike peptide pools or control peptides (ViraFEST assay). The gene calls are TRBV7-2 and TRBJ2-3, with 11 bases lining up with TRBD2. The source is a human donor who had recovered from COVID-19. What was sequenced was CD4+ T cells from blood, cultured in vitro. CDR3: CASSPGLAGADTQYF. In nucleotides, the CDR3 is TGTGCCAGCAGCCCCGGACTAGCGGGCGCAGATACGCAGTATTTT.